The sequence of this TCR beta chain was determined in a study of blood T cells in healthy people across ages. It was with a sample-barcoded 5' primer and a J-beta primer mix that a second PCR of roughly 7 to 11 cycles was run. Via MiXCR, TCRdb re-called the 5' RACE reads, giving one row per CDR3 protein. The sample yields about 1 million distinct CDR3 sequences, 45% seen once. V dropped 5 bases and J dropped 3; count of bases not matched to a gene: 19. Germline V gene data show CDR1 as DFQATT and CDR2 as SNEGSKA (reference sequence). The CDR3 spans 18 residues. This receptor was identified in a woman in her sixties in good health. Sample: blood. J is TRBJ2-1 and V is TRBV20-1; 7 bases line up with TRBD2. The CDR3 bases are TGCAGTGCTGCGGGGTGGCTAGCGGCTAACCCTCACTACAATGAGCAGTTCTTC. Encoded protein: CSAAGWLAANPHYNEQFF.